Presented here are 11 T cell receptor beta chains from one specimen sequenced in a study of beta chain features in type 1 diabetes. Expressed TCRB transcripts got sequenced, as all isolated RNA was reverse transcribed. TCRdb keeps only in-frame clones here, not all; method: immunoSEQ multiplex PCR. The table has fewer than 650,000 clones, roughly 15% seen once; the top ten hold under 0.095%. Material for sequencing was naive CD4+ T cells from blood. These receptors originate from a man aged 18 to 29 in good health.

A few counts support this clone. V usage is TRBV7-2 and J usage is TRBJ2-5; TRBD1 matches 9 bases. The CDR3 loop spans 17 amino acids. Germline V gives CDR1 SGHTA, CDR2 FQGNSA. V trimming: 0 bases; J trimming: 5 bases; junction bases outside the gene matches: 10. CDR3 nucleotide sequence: TGTGCCAGCAGCTTAGCCCCAACAGGGGGCTTAAGGGAGACCCAGTACTTC. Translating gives CASSLAPTGGLRETQYF.

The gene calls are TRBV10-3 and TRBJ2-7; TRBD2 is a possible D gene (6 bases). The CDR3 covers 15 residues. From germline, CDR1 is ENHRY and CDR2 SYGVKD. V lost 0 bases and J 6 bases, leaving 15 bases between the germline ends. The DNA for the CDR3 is TGTGCCATCAGTGAGTCGCGGCAGGGTAGCGGCGAGCAGTACTTC. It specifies CAISESRQGSGEQYF.

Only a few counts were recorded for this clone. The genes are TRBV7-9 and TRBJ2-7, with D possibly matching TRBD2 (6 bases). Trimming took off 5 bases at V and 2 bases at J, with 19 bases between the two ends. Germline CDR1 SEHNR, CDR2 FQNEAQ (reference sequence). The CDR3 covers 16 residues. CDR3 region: CASSPYWRDRPYEQYF. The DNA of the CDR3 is TGTGCCAGCAGCCCCTACTGGCGGGACCGACCCTACGAGCAGTACTTC. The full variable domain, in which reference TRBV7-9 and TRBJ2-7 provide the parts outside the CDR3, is DTGVSQNPRHKITKRGQNVTFRCDPISEHNRLYWYRQTLGQGPEFLTYFQNEAQLEKSRLLSDRFSAERPKGSFSTLEIQRTEQGDSAMYLCASSPYWRDRPYEQYFGPGTRLTVT.

CDR3 sequence: CASNSFRTGNYGYTF. The CDR3 DNA reads as TGTGCCAGCAACAGCTTCCGTACGGGAAACTATGGCTACACCTTC. The chain employs TRBV7-2 and TRBJ1-2; D unresolved. The germline gives CDR1 SGHTA, CDR2 FQGNSA. This CDR3 is 15 amino acids long. V dropped 7 bases and J dropped 2 bases, with 17 bases sitting between them.

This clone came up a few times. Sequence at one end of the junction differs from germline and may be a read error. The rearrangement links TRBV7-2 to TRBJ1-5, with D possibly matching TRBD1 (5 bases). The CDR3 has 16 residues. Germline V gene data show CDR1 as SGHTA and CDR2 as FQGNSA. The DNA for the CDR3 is TGCGCCAGCTCTCCTCGGGGGGTGGATAGCAATCAGCCCCAGCATTTT. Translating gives CASSPRGVDSNQPQHF.

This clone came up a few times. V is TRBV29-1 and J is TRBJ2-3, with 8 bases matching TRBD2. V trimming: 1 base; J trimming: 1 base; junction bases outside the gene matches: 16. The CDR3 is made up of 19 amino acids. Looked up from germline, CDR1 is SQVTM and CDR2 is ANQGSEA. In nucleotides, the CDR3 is TGCAGCGTTGAAGGGGGCCGGGGCAGCCGGCGGGGGGGCACAGATACGCAGTATTTT. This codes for CSVEGGRGSRRGGTDTQYF.

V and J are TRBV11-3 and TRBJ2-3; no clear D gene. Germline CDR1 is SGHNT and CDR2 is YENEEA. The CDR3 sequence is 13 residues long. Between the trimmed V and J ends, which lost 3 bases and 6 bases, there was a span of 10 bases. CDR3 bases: TGTGCCAGCAGCTTCAGAGTGGGGGATACGCAGTATTTT. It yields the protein CASSFRVGDTQYF.

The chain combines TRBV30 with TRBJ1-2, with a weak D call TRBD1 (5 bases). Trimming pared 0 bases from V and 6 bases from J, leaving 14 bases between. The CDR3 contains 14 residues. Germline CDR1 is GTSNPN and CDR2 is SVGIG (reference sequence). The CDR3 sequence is CAWSVPRVANGYTF. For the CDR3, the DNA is TGTGCCTGGAGTGTACCCAGGGTGGCGAATGGCTACACCTTC.

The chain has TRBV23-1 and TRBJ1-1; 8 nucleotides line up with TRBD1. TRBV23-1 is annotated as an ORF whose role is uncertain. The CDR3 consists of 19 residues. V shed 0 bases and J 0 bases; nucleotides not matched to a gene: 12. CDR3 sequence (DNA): TGCGCCAGCAGTCAATCGTCCCCAGGACCGGGACAGGTGAACACTGAAGCTTTCTTT. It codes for CASSQSSPGPGQVNTEAFF.

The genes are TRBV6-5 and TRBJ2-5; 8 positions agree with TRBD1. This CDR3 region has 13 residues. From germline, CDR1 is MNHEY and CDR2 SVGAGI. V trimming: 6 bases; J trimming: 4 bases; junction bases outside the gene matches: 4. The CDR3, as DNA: TGTGCCAGCAGCTGGACAGGGCGAGAGACCCAGTACTTC. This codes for CASSWTGRETQYF.

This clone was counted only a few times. This chain's CDR3 is CASSLGVFTDTQYF. CDR3 nucleotides: TGTGCCAGCAGCTTAGGCGTCTTCACAGATACGCAGTATTTT. The chain uses TRBV5-4 and TRBJ2-3; no clear D. The germline CDR1 and CDR2 sequences are SGHNT and YYREEE (reference sequence). V lost 2 bases, J lost 2 bases, and 9 bases lay in between. CDR3 size: 14 residues. Full variable domain (remainder filled in from reference TRBV5-4 and TRBJ2-3): ETGVTQSPTHLIKTRGQQVTLRCSSQSGHNTVSWYQQALGQGPQFIFQYYREEENGRGNFPPRFSGLQFPNYSSELNVNALELDDSALYLCASSLGVFTDTQYFGPGTRLTVL.